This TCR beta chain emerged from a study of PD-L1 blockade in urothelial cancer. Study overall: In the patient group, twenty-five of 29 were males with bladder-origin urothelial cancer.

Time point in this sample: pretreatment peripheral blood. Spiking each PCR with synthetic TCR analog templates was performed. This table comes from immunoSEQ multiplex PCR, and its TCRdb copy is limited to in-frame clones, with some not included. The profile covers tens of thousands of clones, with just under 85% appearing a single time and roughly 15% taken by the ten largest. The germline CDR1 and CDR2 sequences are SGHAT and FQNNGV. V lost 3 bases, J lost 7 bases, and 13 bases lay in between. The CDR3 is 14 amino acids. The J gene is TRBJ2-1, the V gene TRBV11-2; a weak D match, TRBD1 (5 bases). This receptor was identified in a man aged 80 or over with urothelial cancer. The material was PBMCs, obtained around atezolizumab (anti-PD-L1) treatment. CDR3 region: CASSLGRLGNEQFF. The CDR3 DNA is TGTGCCAGCAGCTTGGGGCGACTGGGGAATGAGCAGTTCTTC.